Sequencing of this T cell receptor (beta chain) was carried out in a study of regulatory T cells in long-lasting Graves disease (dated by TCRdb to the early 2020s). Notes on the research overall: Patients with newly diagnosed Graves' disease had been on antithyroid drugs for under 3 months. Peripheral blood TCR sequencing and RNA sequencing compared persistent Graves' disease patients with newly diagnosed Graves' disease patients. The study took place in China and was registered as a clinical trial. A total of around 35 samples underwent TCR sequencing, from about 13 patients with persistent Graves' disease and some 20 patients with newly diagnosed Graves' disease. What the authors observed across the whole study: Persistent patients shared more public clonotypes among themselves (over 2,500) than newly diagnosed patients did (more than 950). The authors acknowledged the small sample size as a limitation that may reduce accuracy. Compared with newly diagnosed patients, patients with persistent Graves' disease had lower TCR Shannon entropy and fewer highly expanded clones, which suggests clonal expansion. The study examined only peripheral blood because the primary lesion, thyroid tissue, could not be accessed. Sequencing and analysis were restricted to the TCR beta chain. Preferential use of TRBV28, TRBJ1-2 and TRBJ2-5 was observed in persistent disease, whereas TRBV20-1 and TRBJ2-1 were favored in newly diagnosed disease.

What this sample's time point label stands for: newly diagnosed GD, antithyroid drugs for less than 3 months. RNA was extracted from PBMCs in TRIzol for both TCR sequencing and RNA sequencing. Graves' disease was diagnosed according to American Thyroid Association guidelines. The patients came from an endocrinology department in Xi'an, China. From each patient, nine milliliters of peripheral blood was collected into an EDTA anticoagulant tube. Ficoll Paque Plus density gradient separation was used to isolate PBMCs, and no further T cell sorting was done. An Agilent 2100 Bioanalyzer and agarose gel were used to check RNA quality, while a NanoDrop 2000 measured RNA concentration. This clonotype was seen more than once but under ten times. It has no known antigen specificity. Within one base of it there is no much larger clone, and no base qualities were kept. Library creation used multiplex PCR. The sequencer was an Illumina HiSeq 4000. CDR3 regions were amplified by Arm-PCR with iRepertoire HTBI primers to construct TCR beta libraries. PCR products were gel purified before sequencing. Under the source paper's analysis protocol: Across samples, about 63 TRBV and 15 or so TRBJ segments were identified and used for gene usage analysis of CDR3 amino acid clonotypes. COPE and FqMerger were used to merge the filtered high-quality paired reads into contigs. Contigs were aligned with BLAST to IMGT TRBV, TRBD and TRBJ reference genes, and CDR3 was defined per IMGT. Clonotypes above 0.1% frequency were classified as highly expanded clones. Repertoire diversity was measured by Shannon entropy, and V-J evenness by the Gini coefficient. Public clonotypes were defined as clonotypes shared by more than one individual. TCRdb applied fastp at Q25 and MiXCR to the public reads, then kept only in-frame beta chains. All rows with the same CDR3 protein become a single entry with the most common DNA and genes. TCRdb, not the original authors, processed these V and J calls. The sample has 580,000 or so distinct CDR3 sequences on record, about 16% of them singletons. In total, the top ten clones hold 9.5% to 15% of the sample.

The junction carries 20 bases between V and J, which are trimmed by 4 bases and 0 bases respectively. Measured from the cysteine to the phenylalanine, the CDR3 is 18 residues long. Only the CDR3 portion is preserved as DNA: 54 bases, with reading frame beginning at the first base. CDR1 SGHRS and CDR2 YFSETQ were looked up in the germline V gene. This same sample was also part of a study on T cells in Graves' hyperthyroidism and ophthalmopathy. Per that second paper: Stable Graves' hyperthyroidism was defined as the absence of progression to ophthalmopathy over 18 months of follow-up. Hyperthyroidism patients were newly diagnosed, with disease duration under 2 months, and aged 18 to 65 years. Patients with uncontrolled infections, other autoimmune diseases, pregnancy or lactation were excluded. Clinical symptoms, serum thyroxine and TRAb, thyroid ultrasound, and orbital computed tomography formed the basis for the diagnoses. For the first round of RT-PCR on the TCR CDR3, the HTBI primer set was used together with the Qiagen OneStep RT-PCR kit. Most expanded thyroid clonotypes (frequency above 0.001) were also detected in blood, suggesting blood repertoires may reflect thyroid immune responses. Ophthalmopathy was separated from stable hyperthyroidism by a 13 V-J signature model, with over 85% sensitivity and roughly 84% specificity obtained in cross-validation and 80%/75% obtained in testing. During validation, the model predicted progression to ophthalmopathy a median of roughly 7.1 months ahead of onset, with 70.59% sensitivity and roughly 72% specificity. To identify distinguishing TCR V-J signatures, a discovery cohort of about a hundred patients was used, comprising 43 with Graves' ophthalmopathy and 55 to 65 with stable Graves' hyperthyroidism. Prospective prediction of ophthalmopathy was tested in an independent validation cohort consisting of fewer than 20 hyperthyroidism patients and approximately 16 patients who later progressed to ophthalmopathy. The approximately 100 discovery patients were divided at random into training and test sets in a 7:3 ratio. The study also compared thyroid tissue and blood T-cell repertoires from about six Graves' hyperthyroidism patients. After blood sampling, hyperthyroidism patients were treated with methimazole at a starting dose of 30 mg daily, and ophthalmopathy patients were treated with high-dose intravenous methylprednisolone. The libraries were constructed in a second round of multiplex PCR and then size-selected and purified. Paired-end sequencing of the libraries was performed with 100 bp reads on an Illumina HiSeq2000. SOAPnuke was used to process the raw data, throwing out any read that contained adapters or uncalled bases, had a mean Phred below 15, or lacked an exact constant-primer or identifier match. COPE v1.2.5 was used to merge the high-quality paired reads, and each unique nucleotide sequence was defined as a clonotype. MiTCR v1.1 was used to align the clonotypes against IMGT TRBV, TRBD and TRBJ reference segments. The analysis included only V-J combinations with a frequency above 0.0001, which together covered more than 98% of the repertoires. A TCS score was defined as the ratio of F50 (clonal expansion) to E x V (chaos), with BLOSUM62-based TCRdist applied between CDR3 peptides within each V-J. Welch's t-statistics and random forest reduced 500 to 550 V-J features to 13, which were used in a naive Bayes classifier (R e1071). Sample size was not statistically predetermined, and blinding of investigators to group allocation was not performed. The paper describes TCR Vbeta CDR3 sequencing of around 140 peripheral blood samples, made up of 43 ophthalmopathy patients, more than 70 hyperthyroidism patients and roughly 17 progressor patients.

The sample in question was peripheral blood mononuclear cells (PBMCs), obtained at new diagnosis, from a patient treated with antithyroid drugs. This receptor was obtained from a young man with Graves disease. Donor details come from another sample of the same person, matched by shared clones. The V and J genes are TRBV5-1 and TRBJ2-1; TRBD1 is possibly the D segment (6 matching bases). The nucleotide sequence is TGCGCCAGCAGCCCTAGGCGAGGGGGTTCCAGCTCCTACAATGAGCAGTTCTTC. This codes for CASSPRRGGSSSYNEQFF.